Presented here are 9 T cell receptor beta chains from one specimen sequenced in a study of CD4 T cells in relation to SARS-CoV-2 and coronaviruses. Assay used: immunoSEQ multiplex PCR; TCRdb lists only in-frame clones, some missing. The sample includes about 38,000 clones, around nine tenths of them seen just once. The sample taken for sequencing was memory CD4+ T cells from PBMCs. All receptors derive from an adult with COVID-19.

This clone turned up a few times. This chain links TRBV11-3 with TRBJ2-3; D ambiguous. CDR1 and CDR2 (germline): SGHNT, YENEEA. V was clipped by 1 base and J by 3 bases, with 14 bases between them. The CDR3 totals 16 residues. CDR3 region: CASSLAKTHGTDTQYF. CDR3 sequence (DNA): TGTGCCAGCAGCTTAGCTAAGACCCACGGGACAGATACGCAGTATTTT.

The rearrangement uses TRBV5-1 and TRBJ2-3; 12 bases map to TRBD2. The CDR3 has 17 amino acids. J lost 4 bases, V lost 4 bases, and 10 bases had no gene match. Per the germline V gene, CDR1 is SGHRS and CDR2 is YFSETQ. The CDR3 nucleotides are TGCGCCAGCAGCCCGGGGACTAGCGGGCCCCGGGCAGATACGCAGTATTTT. It encodes CASSPGTSGPRADTQYF.

The chain links TRBV7-6 to TRBJ2-2; D possibly uses TRBD1 or TRBD2 (5 bases each). Trimming took off 7 bases at V and 0 bases at J, with 15 bases between the two ends. The germline V gene has CDR1 SGHVS and CDR2 FNYEAQ. The CDR3 runs 16 residues. The DNA for the CDR3 is TGTGCCAGCACCCCAGTAGCGACAGCGAACACCGGGGAGCTGTTTTTT. It is translated as CASTPVATANTGELFF.

This clone was recorded once. The chain couples TRBV6-5 to TRBJ2-1, with 7 bases that match TRBD1. Trimming cost V 6 bases and J 4 bases; bases outside gene matches: 6. This CDR3 contains 14 residues. Germline values: CDR1 MNHEY, CDR2 SVGAGI. The CDR3 spells CASSNRGRYNEQFF. The CDR3 region has the DNA TGTGCCAGCAGCAACAGGGGCCGTTACAATGAGCAGTTCTTC.

The chain carries TRBV5-1 and TRBJ2-5, with 9 bases that match TRBD1. The CDR3 totals 15 residues. The V gene end was trimmed by 4 bases and the J gene end by 4 bases; junction bases not matched to a gene: 8. Germline values: CDR1 SGHRS, CDR2 YFSETQ. The CDR3 DNA follows: TGCGCCAGCAGCCCACGGACAGGGGATGGAGAGACCCAGTACTTC. Translating gives CASSPRTGDGETQYF.

The chain links TRBV11-3 to TRBJ2-5; D remains ambiguous. There are 14 residues in the CDR3. Germline V gene sequence: CDR1 SGHNT, CDR2 YENEEA. Trimming took off 2 bases at V and 1 base at J, with 8 bases between the two ends. The CDR3 DNA sequence: TGTGCCAGCAGCTTATCTAGGTTCCAAGAGACCCAGTACTTC. Protein sequence: CASSLSRFQETQYF.

The chain employs TRBV19 and TRBJ1-1, with D tentatively TRBD1 (5 bases). The CDR3 extends over 15 amino acids. Germline values: CDR1 LNHDA, CDR2 SQIVND (reference sequence). The germline V and J ends were trimmed by 9 bases and 2 bases, with 19 bases remaining between them. The CDR3 protein is CASAGGQRTNTEAFF. CDR3 DNA sequence: TGTGCCAGCGCCGGCGGGCAAAGGACAAACACTGAAGCTTTCTTT.

The chain joins TRBV19 to TRBJ1-2, with D perhaps TRBD1 (5 bases). Germline CDR1 LNHDA, CDR2 SQIVND (reference sequence). With 3 bases removed from V and 2 bases from J, the gap between germline ends came to 7 bases. The CDR3 has 13 amino acids. CDR3 sequence (DNA): TGTGCCAGTAGTATGGAGGGGAACTATGGCTACACCTTC. This sequence encodes CASSMEGNYGYTF.

The gene calls are TRBV7-2 and TRBJ1-5; D possibly corresponds to TRBD1 (5 bases). V dropped 5 bases and J dropped 3 bases, with 11 bases sitting between them. The CDR3 length is 14 residues. Germline values: CDR1 SGHTA, CDR2 FQGNSA. CDR3 protein: CASSPGRLNQPQHF. The CDR3 region has the DNA TGTGCCAGCAGCCCGGGACGGCTCAATCAGCCCCAGCATTTT.